The T cell receptor beta chain described here comes from a study of cytomegalovirus exposure and HLA in healthy donors. Background on the study: According to later analysis, the same platform produced the approximately 130 validation and several hundred first-cohort repertoires.

The CDR3 sequence is 11 residues long. The germline gives CDR1 SGHDT, CDR2 YYEEEE. Trimming shortened V by 3 bases and J by 8 bases, and 8 bases separated the two germline ends. TCRdb's copy holds only in-frame clones and misses some; the assay was immunoSEQ multiplex PCR. The sample has fewer than 150,000 clones; roughly four fifths are singletons. The receptor was isolated from a man aged 25 to 45 in good health and CMV-seropositive. Sequenced: PBMCs. V and J are TRBV5-6 and TRBJ1-2; D not certain. CDR3 DNA sequence: TGTGCCAGCAGCTCCGACATCGGCTACACCTTC. Its protein is CASSSDIGYTF.